The sequence of this T cell receptor beta chain was determined in a study of blood T cells in healthy people across ages. CDR1 and CDR2 from the germline V gene are MNHNY and SVGAGI (reference sequence). Trimming took 6 bases from V and 5 from J, leaving 6 bases between them. The CDR3 spans 11 residues. Next came a second PCR, run for about 6 to 11 cycles, which used a sample-barcoded 5' primer along with a J-beta primer mix. Unique molecular identifiers of 12 random nucleotides labeled each cDNA. Using its own MiXCR run on the 5' RACE reads, TCRdb lists one record per CDR3 protein. The sample holds approximately 600,000 distinct CDR3 sequences, roughly three fifths seen once.

The sequenced material came from blood. The sequence came from a man aged 60-69 years in good health. The chain employs TRBV6-6 and TRBJ2-3; D is ambiguous. Written as DNA, the CDR3 is TGTGCCAGCAGAAACCTAGATACGCAGTATTTT. Its protein is CASRNLDTQYF.